In this sample, the clone carrying this T cell receptor (beta chain) turned up many times. Its antigen is still unknown. The data were obtained in a study of regulatory T cells in long-lasting Graves disease. Study-level findings and limits: Whereas new patients shared some 990 public clonotypes, persistent patients shared more, at 2,500 to 3,500. Only peripheral blood was studied, not thyroid tissue.

V gave up 6 bases and J gave up 0 bases, with 9 bases separating them. The CDR3 is 14 amino acids. The germline gives CDR1 PRHDT, CDR2 FYEKMQ (reference sequence). Time point reported: newly diagnosed GD, antithyroid drugs for less than 3 months. Preparation of the TCR library used RNA extracted from PBMCs. Assembly of TCR beta libraries relied on iRepertoire HTBI primers together with Arm-PCR of CDR3 regions. TCRdb itself ran the multiplex PCR reads through MiXCR, one entry per CDR3 protein. The table lists around 400,000 distinct CDR3 sequences, 15% of them singletons, with 7.8% in the top ten. This same sample was also part of a study on T cells in Graves' hyperthyroidism and ophthalmopathy.

The chain combines TRBV13 with TRBJ2-1; perhaps D is TRBD1 or TRBD2 (5 bases each). This sample comprised peripheral blood mononuclear cells (PBMCs), obtained at new diagnosis, from a patient treated with antithyroid drugs. The source of this sequence is a woman in her 40s with Graves disease. CDR3 sequence (DNA): TGTGCCAGCAGGACGGGGACCTCCTACAATGAGCAGTTCTTC. Translated, it gives CASRTGTSYNEQFF.